This is a list of T cell receptor beta chains from one sample in a study of Graves' ophthalmopathy and Graves' hyperthyroidism. TCRdb recomputed calls from the multiplex PCR reads with MiXCR, one row per CDR3 protein. The sample has over 500,000 distinct CDR3 sequences, approximately 21% seen once. Sequencing was done on a sample of peripheral blood. The source of these receptors is a young woman with stable Graves' hyperthyroidism. Some clones in this sample may be carry-over from other donors' samples. Each CDR3 is given with its conserved first and last residue.

v_gene	CDR3aa
TRBV12-3/TRBV12-4	CASSSPGTGFGGYTF
TRBV11-1	CASSLWETEAFF
TRBV15	CATSREGGGTVLGEQYF
TRBV5-5	CASSPGTENYGYTF
TRBV7-2	CASSLVPRRVYEQYF
TRBV6-1	CASSRTRDSPKGAFF
TRBV12-5	CARSGVEQYF
TRBV6-2/TRBV6-3	CASSSGQGPAGELFF
TRBV19	CASSPQGEGETQYF
TRBV24-1	CATSQLTSGRRTGELFF
TRBV28	CASSSVGTGGNQPQHF
TRBV12-3/TRBV12-4	CASTLGRFNQPQHF
TRBV5-1	CASSLERTGREQYF
TRBV6-5	CASRGQRDGYTF
TRBV18	CASSPSGQGMADTQYF
TRBV20-1	CSAKFLTGSYGYTF
TRBV12-3/TRBV12-4	CASSYRTERPTGANVLTF
TRBV20-1	CSATLAEPTGEQYF
TRBV5-1	CASSPISTGAYEQYF
TRBV29-1	CSADREYQPQHF
TRBV3-1	CASSPTRDSYYGYTF
TRBV12-3/TRBV12-4	CASSLEWVYQPQHF
TRBV9	CASSNSYNSPLHF
TRBV6-1	CASSKGQGGPEAFF
TRBV3-1	CASSKGGYAGELFF
TRBV6-5	CASSYGGSEQETQYF
TRBV2	CASKAAWASYGYTF
TRBV28	CASSRQGRRYEQYF
TRBV5-1	CASSPGGVGAPNYGYTF
TRBV27	CASSAKPLAGETQYF
TRBV30	CAWCPDSVGYGYTF
TRBV6-4	CATAIWEGETQYF
TRBV20-1	CSAGQDSNQPQHF
TRBV28	CASARNREFPNTGELFF
TRBV5-1	CASSLRALGGNSPLHF
TRBV28	CASSLFLGGGLSSYEQYF
TRBV27	CASSLTAATGELFF
TRBV5-1	CASRQDQSYEQYF
TRBV25-1	CASSEGSAGGAYEQYF
TRBV19	CASRQSRRSYNSPLHF
TRBV19	CASDWVRSTYSNQPQHF
TRBV3-1	CASRPERAPPYEQYF
TRBV5-1	CASSLEAGLGQPQHF
TRBV4-1	CASGLGTSAYEQYF
TRBV7-9	CASSQGRSSYEQYF
TRBV15	CATSSSGVYSNQPQHF